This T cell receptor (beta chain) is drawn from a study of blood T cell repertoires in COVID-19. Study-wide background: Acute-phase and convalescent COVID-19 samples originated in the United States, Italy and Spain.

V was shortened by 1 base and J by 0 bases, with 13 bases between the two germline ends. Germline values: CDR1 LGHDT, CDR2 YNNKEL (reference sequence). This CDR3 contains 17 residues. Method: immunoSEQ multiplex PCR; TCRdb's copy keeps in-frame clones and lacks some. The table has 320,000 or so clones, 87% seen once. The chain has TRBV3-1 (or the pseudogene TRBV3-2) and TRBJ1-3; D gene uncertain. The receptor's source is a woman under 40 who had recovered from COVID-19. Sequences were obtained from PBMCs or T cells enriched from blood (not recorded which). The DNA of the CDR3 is TGTGCCAGCAGCCAAGGCCTTAGGAGATACTCTGGAAACACCATATATTTT. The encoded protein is CASSQGLRRYSGNTIYF.